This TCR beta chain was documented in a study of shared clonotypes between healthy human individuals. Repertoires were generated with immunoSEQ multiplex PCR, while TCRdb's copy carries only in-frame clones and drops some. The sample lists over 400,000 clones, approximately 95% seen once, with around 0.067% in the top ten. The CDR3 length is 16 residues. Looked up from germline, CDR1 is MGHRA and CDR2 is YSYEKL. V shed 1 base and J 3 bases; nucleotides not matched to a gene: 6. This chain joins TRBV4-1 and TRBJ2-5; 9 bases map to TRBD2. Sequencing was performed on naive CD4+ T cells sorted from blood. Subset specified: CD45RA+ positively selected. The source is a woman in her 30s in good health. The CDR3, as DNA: TGCGCCAGCAGCCAAGCCCCGACTAGCGGAGAAGAGACCCAGTACTTC. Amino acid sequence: CASSQAPTSGEETQYF.